The rows below give T cell receptor beta chains drawn from one sample of a study of blood T cell repertoires in COVID-19. TCRdb's table, derived via immunoSEQ multiplex PCR, lists solely in-frame clones and lacks some. In the table there are about 160,000 clones, approximately 92% of which are singletons. Sequencing was performed on peripheral blood. Receptor source: a woman in her forties or fifties with acute or convalescent COVID-19. The CDR3 runs from the conserved cysteine through the conserved F or W. A D gene is named only where the DNA matches it firmly. Clone size is given for some rows only: seen once, a few or many times, or a class if the clone is expanded.

d_gene	abundance	v_gene	j_gene	CDR3nt	CDR3aa
NA	NA	TRBV7-9	TRBJ2-3	TGTGCCAGCAGCTCCACCCTGGGGGCTCTCACAGATACGCAGTATTTT	CASSSTLGALTDTQYF
TRBD2	NA	TRBV25-1	TRBJ2-4	TGTGCCAGCAGTGAACGGGGGGTAGCCAAAAACATTCAGTACTTC	CASSERGVAKNIQYF
NA	NA	TRBV9	TRBJ2-2	TGTGCCAGCAGCGCCGGCAGGGGGAACACCGGGGAGCTGTTTTTT	CASSAGRGNTGELFF
TRBD2	NA	TRBV11-1	TRBJ2-3	TGTGCCAGCAGCCAGGGACTAGCGGGAGCGGGAGATACGCAGTATTTT	CASSQGLAGAGDTQYF
NA	NA	TRBV28	TRBJ1-1	TGTGCCAGCAGTTCGGGAGGGGGAGGCACTGAAGCTTTCTTT	CASSSGGGGTEAFF
NA	NA	TRBV11-2	TRBJ2-1	TGTGCCAGCAGCCAAAGTAGTTTATTTCCCGCGGAGCAGTTCTTC	CASSQSSLFPAEQFF
TRBD1	NA	TRBV6-5	TRBJ2-2	TGTGCCAGCAGCACAGGGGGCATAACCGGGGAGCTGTTTTTT	CASSTGGITGELFF
TRBD1	NA	TRBV5-8	TRBJ1-5	TGTGCCAGCAGCCCCGGGACAGGGGGTTATAGCAATCAGCCCCAGCATTTT	CASSPGTGGYSNQPQHF
NA	once	TRBV4-3	TRBJ1-2	TGCGCCAGCAGCCAAGACTCCCCTCCAGCGCACTATGGCTACACCTTC	CASSQDSPPAHYGYTF
NA	NA	TRBV18	TRBJ2-2	TGTGCCAGCTCACCAGGCCCTTTCGAGGGGCTGTTTTTT	CASSPGPFEGLFF
TRBD1	NA	TRBV12-3/TRBV12-4	TRBJ1-1	TGTGCCAGCAGTTCTGACAGGGAGGCTTTCTTT	CASSSDREAFF
NA	NA	TRBV7-2	TRBJ2-2	TGTGCCAGCAGCCCCTACGGGGACACCGGGGAGCTGTTTTTT	CASSPYGDTGELFF
NA	few	TRBV9	TRBJ1-2	TGTGCCAGCAGCGCGCCCGGTGAAGGCTACACCTTC	CASSAPGEGYTF
NA	NA	TRBV7-6	TRBJ1-1	TGTGCCAGCAGCTTAGAGGCGACAGGCACTAACACTGAAGCTTTCTTT	CASSLEATGTNTEAFF
NA	NA	TRBV27	TRBJ2-2	TGTGCCAGCAGTTTAACCAGGGTCTTTAGCACCGGGGAGCTGTTTTTT	CASSLTRVFSTGELFF
TRBD1	NA	TRBV18	TRBJ1-5	TGTGCCAGCTCACCGGGACAGGGGGCGAGGTCTGCTCAGCCCCAGCATTTT	CASSPGQGARSAQPQHF
TRBD1	NA	TRBV5-1	TRBJ2-2	TGCGCCAGCAGCCCGGGACAGGTCGGCCCCCCCGGGGAGCTGTTTTTT	CASSPGQVGPPGELFF
TRBD1	NA	TRBV9	TRBJ1-1	TGTGCCAGCAGCGCAGCCGGGACAGGGGGTGGTGCGGCTGAAGCTTTCTTT	CASSAAGTGGGAAEAFF
TRBD2	few	TRBV3-1/TRBV3-2	TRBJ2-7	TGTGCCAGCAGCCAAGGGCTAGCGGCCAACGAGCAGTACTTC	CASSQGLAANEQYF
NA	NA	TRBV4-3	TRBJ1-1	TGCGCCAGCAGCCAAGGGGCACAGCTGAACACTGAAGCTTTCTTT	CASSQGAQLNTEAFF
TRBD1	NA	TRBV9	TRBJ1-1	TGTGCCAGCAGCGTGACAGGGGGCGCGTTGGCTGAAGCTTTCTTT	CASSVTGGALAEAFF
NA	NA	TRBV19	TRBJ1-1	TGTGCCAGTAGTACTCAGGTGGACACTGAAGCTTTCTTT	CASSTQVDTEAFF
TRBD1	once	TRBV5-1	TRBJ2-7	TGCGCCAGCACCCGGACAGGGGAGGGGGAGCAGTACTTC	CASTRTGEGEQYF
NA	once	TRBV7-9	TRBJ2-1	TGTGCCAGCAGCTTGTGGACTCAGACCTACAATGAGCAGTTCTTC	CASSLWTQTYNEQFF
TRBD1	once	TRBV28	TRBJ2-5	TGTGCCAGCAGGTCCGCCGGGACAGGGGTTTGGGAGACCCAGTACTTC	CASRSAGTGVWETQYF
NA	NA	TRBV5-4	TRBJ1-1	TGTGCCAGCAGCTTGGCCTCGGGGGTTGAAGCTTTCTTT	CASSLASGVEAFF
TRBD1	NA	TRBV2	TRBJ2-5	TGTGCCAGCAGCCAGGCTACTGAAGGGGGCATCGAGACCCAGTACTTC	CASSQATEGGIETQYF
NA	NA	TRBV19	TRBJ2-7	TGTGCCAGTAGTACTCCCGGGGACTCCTACGAGCAGTACTTC	CASSTPGDSYEQYF
NA	NA	TRBV5-1	TRBJ1-2	TGCGCCAGCAGCTTGGCCTCGGTGGCAGCCGCGGGGGATGGCTACACCTTC	CASSLASVAAAGDGYTF
NA	once	TRBV20-1	TRBJ1-6	TGCAGTGCTAGTTCGGGGAAGGGCTCCTATAATTCACCCCTCCACTTT	CSASSGKGSYNSPLHF
NA	NA	TRBV3-1/TRBV3-2	TRBJ2-1	TGTGCCAGCAGCCTCTGGGACTCCTCCTACAATGAGCAGTTCTTC	CASSLWDSSYNEQFF
NA	NA	TRBV6-5	TRBJ2-7	TGTGCCAGCGCCAAAGAAGGGGGCTACGAGCAGTACTTC	CASAKEGGYEQYF
NA	NA	TRBV6-5	TRBJ1-2	TGTGCCAGCAGTCCTATCGGCTATGGCTACACCTTC	CASSPIGYGYTF
TRBD1	once	TRBV18	TRBJ1-5	TGTGCCAGCTCACCACAGGGACAGGGTTATCAGCCCCAGCATTTT	CASSPQGQGYQPQHF
TRBD2	NA	TRBV28	TRBJ2-7	TGTGCCAGCAGTCATAGCGGGAGGAACGACGAGCAGTACTTC	CASSHSGRNDEQYF